The clone carrying this TCR beta chain was seen only once. This sample is part of a study of blood T cell repertoires in COVID-19. Study information: Some COVID-19 samples were acute and others convalescent; all came from the United States, Italy and Spain. T cells, B-cell-depleted T cells, or PBMCs provided the cDNA or gDNA that served as material.

J was trimmed by 2 bases and V by 5 bases; bases with no gene match: 15. The CDR3 spans 19 residues. The V gene's germline CDR1 is PRHDT and CDR2 FYEKMQ (reference sequence). Original processing methods: How many nucleated cells were present was estimated from reference gene primer amplification. Method: immunoSEQ multiplex PCR; TCRdb's copy keeps in-frame clones and lacks some. V and J calls and clone size follow that table, whereas D and trimming were derived from the DNA. This table holds 70,000 or so clones, roughly 89% found once. Input material: peripheral blood. This chain links TRBV13 with TRBJ2-3; TRBD1 matches 11 bases. The clonotype was recovered from a man aged 25-40 years with acute or convalescent COVID-19. The chain's CDR3 is CASSPGQGAAGGSTDTQYF. Written as DNA, the CDR3 is TGTGCCAGCAGCCCAGGACAGGGGGCTGCGGGAGGGTCCACAGATACGCAGTATTTT.